A selection of T cell receptor beta chains follows, all from one sample in a study of blood T cells in healthy people across ages. TCRdb re-derived calls from the 5' RACE reads in MiXCR, one entry per CDR3 protein. The table lists roughly 1,800,000 distinct CDR3 sequences, about 50% of them singletons. The sample consisted of blood. These receptors came from a woman aged 40 to 50 in good health. CDR3s include the opening cysteine and the closing phenylalanine or tryptophan. A D gene is named only where the DNA matches it firmly. Clone size is shown for a subset of rows, as once, few, many or a class of expanded clone.

J gene,D gene,clone size,V gene,CDR3 length,CDR3 protein,CDR3 DNA
TRBJ1-1,NA,NA,TRBV7-2,15,CASSPQGFGRTEAFF,TGTGCCAGCAGCCCGCAGGGGTTTGGGCGGACTGAAGCTTTCTTT
TRBJ2-4,NA,NA,TRBV7-3,14,CASSLTGVKNIQYF,TGTGCCAGCAGCTTAACAGGGGTCAAAAACATTCAGTACTTC
TRBJ1-2,NA,NA,TRBV20-1,12,CSARHLGHGYTF,TGCAGTGCTAGACACCTCGGGCATGGCTACACCTTC
TRBJ1-4,NA,once,TRBV11-2,15,CASSLVAGEVEKLFF,TGTGCCAGCAGCTTGGTGGCAGGCGAGGTGGAAAAACTGTTTTTT
TRBJ2-5,NA,once,TRBV6-1,18,CASSEVAWGGPNQETQYF,TGTGCCAGCAGTGAAGTTGCTTGGGGGGGCCCAAACCAAGAGACCCAGTACTTC
TRBJ2-1,NA,NA,TRBV6-1,14,CASSDPGPGNEQFF,TGTGCCAGCAGTGATCCGGGACCGGGCAATGAGCAGTTCTTC
TRBJ2-5,TRBD2,NA,TRBV12-3/TRBV12-4,17,CASSSPVAGGGGDEQYF,TGTGCCAGCAGTTCCCCGGTAGCGGGGGGGGGCGGCGATGAGCAGTACTTC
TRBJ2-7,TRBD2,NA,TRBV7-8,17,CASSLGTVAGGSYEQYF,TGTGCCAGCAGCTTAGGTACTGTAGCGGGGGGTTCCTACGAGCAGTACTTC
TRBJ2-5,TRBD1,few,TRBV20-1,11,CSATGVETQYF,TGCAGTGCGACAGGGGTCGAGACCCAGTACTTC
TRBJ2-2,NA,NA,TRBV7-2,15,CASSPTGTWGGELFF,TGTGCCAGCAGTCCGACCGGGACTTGGGGCGGGGAGCTGTTTTTT
TRBJ1-5,NA,NA,TRBV6-1,17,CASGPRQAGYSNQPQHF,TGTGCCAGCGGCCCTCGACAGGCGGGGTATAGCAATCAGCCCCAGCATTTT
TRBJ2-1,TRBD2,NA,TRBV7-2,17,CASSFLGSGGAYNEQFF,TGTGCCAGCAGCTTTCTGGGATCGGGGGGGGCCTACAATGAGCAGTTCTTC